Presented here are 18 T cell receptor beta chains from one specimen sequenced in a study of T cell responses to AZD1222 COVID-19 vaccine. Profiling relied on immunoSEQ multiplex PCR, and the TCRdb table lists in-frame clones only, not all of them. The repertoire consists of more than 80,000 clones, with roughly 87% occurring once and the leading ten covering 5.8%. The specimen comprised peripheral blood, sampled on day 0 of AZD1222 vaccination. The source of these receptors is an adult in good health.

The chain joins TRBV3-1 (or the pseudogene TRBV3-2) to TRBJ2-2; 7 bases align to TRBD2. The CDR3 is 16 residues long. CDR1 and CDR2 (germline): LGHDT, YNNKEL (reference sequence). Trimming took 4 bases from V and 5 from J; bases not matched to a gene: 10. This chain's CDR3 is CASSPGLELLTGELFF. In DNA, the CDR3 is TGTGCCAGCAGCCCCGGACTAGAACTTTTAACCGGGGAGCTGTTTTTT.

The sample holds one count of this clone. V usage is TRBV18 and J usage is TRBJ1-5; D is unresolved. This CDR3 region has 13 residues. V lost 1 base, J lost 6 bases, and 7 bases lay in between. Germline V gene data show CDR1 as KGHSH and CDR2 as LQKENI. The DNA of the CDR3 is TGTGCCAGCTCACCACAGCGAGGTCAGCCCCAGCATTTT. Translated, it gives CASSPQRGQPQHF.

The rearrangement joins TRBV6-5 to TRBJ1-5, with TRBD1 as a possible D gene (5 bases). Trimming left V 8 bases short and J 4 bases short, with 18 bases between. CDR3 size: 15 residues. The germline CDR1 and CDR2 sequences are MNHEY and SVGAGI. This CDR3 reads CASVNGGSGNQPQHF. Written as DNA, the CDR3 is TGTGCCAGCGTCAACGGGGGTAGCGGTAATCAGCCCCAGCATTTT.

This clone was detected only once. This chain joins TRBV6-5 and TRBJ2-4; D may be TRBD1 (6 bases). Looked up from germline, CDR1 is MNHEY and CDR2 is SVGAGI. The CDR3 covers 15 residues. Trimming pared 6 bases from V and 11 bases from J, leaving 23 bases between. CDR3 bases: TGTGCCAGCAGATCCGACAGGACCGGGGCAAAAGTTCAGTACTTC. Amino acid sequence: CASRSDRTGAKVQYF.

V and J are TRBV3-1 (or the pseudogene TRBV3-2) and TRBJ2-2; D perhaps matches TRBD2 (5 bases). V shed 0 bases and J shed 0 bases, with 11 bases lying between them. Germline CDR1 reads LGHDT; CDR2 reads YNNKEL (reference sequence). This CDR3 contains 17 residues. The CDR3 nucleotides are TGTGCCAGCAGCCAAGATGCGGGCACTGCGAACACCGGGGAGCTGTTTTTT. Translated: CASSQDAGTANTGELFF.

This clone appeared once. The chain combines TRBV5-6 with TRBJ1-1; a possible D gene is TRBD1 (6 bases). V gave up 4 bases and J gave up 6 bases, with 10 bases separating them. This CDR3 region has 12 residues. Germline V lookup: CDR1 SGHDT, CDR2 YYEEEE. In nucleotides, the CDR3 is TGTGCCAGCAGCCCCCGACAGGCTGAAGCTTTCTTT. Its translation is CASSPRQAEAFF.

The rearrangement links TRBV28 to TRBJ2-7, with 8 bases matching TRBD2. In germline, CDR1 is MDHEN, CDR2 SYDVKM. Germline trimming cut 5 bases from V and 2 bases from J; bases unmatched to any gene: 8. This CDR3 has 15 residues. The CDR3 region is CASSERERPPYEQYF. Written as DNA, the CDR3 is TGTGCCAGCAGTGAGCGGGAGCGCCCCCCCTACGAGCAGTACTTC. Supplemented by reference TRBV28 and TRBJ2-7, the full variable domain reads DVKVTQSSRYLVKRTGEKVFLECVQDMDHENMFWYRQDPGLGLRLIYFSYDVKMKEKGDIPEGYSVSREKKERFSLILESASTNQTSMYLCASSERERPPYEQYFGPGTRLTVT.

This CDR3 is CASSRTGTPGNEQYF. The CDR3 nucleotides read TGTGCCAGCAGCCGGACAGGGACCCCTGGCAACGAGCAGTACTTC. This chain connects TRBV7-2 to TRBJ2-7; TRBD1 matches at 8 bases. V lost 5 bases to trimming and J lost 5 bases; unmatched junction nucleotides: 11. From germline, CDR1 is SGHTA and CDR2 FQGNSA. CDR3 length: 15 residues.

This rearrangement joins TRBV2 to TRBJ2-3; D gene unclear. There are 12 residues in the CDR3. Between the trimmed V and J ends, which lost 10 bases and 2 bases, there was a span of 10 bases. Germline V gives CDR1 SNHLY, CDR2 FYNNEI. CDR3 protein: CATGSTTDTQYF. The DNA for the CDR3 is TGTGCCACAGGATCGACCACAGATACGCAGTATTTT.

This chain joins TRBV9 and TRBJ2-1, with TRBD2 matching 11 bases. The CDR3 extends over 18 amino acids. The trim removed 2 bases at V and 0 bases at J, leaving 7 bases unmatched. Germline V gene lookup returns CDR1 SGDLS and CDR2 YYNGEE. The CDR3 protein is CASSVRTSGSSSYNEQFF. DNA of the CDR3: TGTGCCAGCAGCGTTAGGACTAGCGGGTCCTCCTCCTACAATGAGCAGTTCTTC.

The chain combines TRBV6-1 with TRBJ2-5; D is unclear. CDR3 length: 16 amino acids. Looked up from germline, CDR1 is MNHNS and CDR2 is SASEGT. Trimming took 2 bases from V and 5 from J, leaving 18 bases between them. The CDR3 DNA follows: TGTGCCAGCAGTGAAAACAGAGGATGGGCAGGCGAGACCCAGTACTTC. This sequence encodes CASSENRGWAGETQYF.

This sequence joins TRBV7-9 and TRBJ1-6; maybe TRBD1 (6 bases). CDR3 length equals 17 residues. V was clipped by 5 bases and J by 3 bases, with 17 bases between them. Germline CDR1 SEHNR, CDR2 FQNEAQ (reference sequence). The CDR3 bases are TGTGCCAGCAGCCCCCTGACAGGATTCGGCTATAATTCACCCCTCCACTTT. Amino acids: CASSPLTGFGYNSPLHF.

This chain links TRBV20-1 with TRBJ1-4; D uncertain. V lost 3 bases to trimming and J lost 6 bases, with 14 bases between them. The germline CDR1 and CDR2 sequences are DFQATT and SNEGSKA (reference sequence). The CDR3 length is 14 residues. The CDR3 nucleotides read TGCAGTGCTAGTCATCCGGGGATGGATGAAAAACTGTTTTTT. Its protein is CSASHPGMDEKLFF.

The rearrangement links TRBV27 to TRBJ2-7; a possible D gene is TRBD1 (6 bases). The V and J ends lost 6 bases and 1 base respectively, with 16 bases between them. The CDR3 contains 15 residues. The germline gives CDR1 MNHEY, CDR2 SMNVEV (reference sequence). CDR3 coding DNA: TGTGCCAGCAGCCAACGACCGGGACAATCCTACGAGCAGTACTTC. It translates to CASSQRPGQSYEQYF.

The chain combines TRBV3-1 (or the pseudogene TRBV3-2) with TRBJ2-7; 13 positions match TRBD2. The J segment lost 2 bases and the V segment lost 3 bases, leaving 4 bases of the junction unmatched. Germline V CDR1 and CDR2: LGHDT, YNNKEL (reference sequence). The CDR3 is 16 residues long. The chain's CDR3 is CASSHALAGGPYEQYF. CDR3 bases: TGTGCCAGCAGCCATGCACTAGCGGGAGGGCCCTACGAGCAGTACTTC.

Here the CDR3 DNA reads TGTGCCAGCAGCTTCAGACAGACTTACGAGCAGTACTTC. It yields the protein CASSFRQTYEQYF. V gene TRBV11-2 combines with J gene TRBJ2-7, with D perhaps TRBD1 (5 bases). The CDR3 length is 13 residues. Trimming pared 3 bases from V and 4 bases from J, leaving 10 bases between. CDR1 and CDR2 from the germline V gene are SGHAT and FQNNGV.

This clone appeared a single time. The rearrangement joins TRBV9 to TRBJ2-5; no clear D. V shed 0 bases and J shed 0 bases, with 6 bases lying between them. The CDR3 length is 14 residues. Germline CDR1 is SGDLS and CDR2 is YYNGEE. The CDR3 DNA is TGTGCCAGCAGCGTAGGCACAAACCAAGAGACCCAGTACTTC. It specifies CASSVGTNQETQYF.

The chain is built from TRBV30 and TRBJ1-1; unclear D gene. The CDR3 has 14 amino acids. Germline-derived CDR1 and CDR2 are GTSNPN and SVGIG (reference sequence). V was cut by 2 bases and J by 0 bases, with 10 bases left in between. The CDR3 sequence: CAWSTSRMNTEAFF. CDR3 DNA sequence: TGTGCCTGGAGTACTAGTAGGATGAACACTGAAGCTTTCTTT.